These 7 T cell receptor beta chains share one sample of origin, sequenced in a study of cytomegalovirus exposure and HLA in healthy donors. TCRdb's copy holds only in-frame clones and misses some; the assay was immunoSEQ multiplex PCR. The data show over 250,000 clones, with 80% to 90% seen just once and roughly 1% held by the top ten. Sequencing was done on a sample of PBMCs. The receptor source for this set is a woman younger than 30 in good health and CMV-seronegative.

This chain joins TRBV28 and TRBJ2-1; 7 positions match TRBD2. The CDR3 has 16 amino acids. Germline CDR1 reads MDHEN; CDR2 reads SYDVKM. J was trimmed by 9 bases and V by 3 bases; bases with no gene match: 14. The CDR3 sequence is CASSFPPWVGGSEQFF. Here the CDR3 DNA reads TGTGCCAGCAGTTTTCCCCCCTGGGTGGGGGGGAGTGAGCAGTTCTTC.

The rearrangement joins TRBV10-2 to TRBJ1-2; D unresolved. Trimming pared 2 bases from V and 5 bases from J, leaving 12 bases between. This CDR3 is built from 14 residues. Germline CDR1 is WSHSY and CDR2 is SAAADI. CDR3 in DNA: TGCGCCAGCAGTGAGAGGCGGGGAGCATATGGCTACACCTTC. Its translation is CASSERRGAYGYTF.

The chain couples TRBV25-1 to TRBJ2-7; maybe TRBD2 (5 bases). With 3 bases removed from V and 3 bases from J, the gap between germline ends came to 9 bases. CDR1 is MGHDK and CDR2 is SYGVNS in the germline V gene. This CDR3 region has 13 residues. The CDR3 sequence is CASSEAGIYEQYF. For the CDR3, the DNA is TGTGCCAGCAGTGAGGCCGGGATCTACGAGCAGTACTTC.

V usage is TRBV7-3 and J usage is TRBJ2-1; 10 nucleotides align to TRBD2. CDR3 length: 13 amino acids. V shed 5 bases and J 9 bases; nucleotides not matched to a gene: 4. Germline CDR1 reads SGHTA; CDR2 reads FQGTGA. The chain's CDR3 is CASSGTSVGEQFF. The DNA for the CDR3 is TGTGCCAGCAGCGGGACTAGCGTTGGTGAGCAGTTCTTC.

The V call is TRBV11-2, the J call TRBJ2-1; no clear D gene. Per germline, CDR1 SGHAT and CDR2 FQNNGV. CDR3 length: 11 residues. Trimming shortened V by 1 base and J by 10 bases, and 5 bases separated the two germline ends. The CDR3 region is CASSLVLEQFF. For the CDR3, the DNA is TGTGCCAGCAGCTTAGTCCTCGAGCAGTTCTTC.

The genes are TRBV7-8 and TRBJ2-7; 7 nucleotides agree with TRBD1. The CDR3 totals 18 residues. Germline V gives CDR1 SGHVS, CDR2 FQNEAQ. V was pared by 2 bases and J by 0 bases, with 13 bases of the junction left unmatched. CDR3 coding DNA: TGTGCCAGCAGCTTAAGGGGGCGTAGACAGCAAGTCTCCTACGAGCAGTACTTC. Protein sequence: CASSLRGRRQQVSYEQYF.

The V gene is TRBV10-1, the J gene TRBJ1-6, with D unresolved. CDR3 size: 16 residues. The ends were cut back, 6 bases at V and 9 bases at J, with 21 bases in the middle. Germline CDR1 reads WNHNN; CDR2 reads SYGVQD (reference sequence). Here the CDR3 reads CASSEDAGPGSSPLHF. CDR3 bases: TGCGCCAGCAGCGAGGACGCAGGCCCTGGCAGTTCACCCCTCCACTTT.